The 24 T cell receptor beta chains given below trace back to one sample, sequenced in a study of cytomegalovirus exposure and HLA in healthy donors. Primers for the PCR totalled 60 Vbeta and 13 Jbeta. The protocol was immunoSEQ multiplex PCR, while the TCRdb copy is restricted to in-frame clones and leaves out a portion. The sample has more than 85,000 clones, 83% seen once. Sequencing was performed on PBMCs. These receptors originate from a man younger than 35 in good health and CMV-seronegative.

The chain carries TRBV2 and TRBJ2-1; D ambiguous. CDR1 is SNHLY and CDR2 is FYNNEI in the germline V gene. Trimming shortened V by 6 bases and J by 3 bases, and 9 bases separated the two germline ends. This CDR3 spans 13 amino acids. The DNA of the CDR3 is TGTGCCAGCAGCCTTTCCCTCTACAATGAGCAGTTCTTC. Translated, it gives CASSLSLYNEQFF.

The chain has TRBV9 and TRBJ2-2; TRBD2 matches at 7 bases. This CDR3 is 16 amino acids long. The junction had 9 bases not matched to a gene; V was cut back by 1 base and J by 6 bases. Germline V gene data show CDR1 as SGDLS and CDR2 as YYNGEE. This CDR3 reads CASSVNSGTFAGELFF. The CDR3, as DNA: TGTGCCAGCAGCGTAAACAGCGGGACTTTCGCCGGGGAGCTGTTTTTT.

This clone was detected once. The V and J genes are TRBV5-4 and TRBJ2-2, with D perhaps TRBD2 (5 bases). The germline V gene encodes CDR1 SGHNT and CDR2 YYREEE (reference sequence). The CDR3 length is 17 residues. Trimming removed 4 bases from V and 4 bases from J, with 20 bases in between. CDR3 protein: CASSQDLRAEITGELFF. The CDR3 nucleotides are TGTGCCAGCAGCCAAGATCTGAGAGCGGAGATCACCGGGGAGCTGTTTTTT.

This clone was observed a few times. The chain joins TRBV12-5 to TRBJ2-1; 11 bases map to TRBD2. The CDR3 contains 17 residues. Per the germline V gene, CDR1 is LGHNT and CDR2 is FRNRAP. Trimming took 0 bases from V and 3 from J; bases not matched to a gene: 4. CDR3 coding DNA: TGTGCTAGTGGTTTGGTCACCCTAGCGGGAGGCTACAATGAGCAGTTCTTC. Translated, it gives CASGLVTLAGGYNEQFF. Drawing the rest from reference TRBV12-5 and TRBJ2-1, the complete variable domain is DARVTQTPRHKVTEMGQEVTMRCQPILGHNTVFWYRQTMMQGLELLAYFRNRAPLDDSGMPKDRFSAEMPDATLATLKIQPSEPRDSAVYFCASGLVTLAGGYNEQFFGPGTRLTVL.

This chain connects TRBV27 to TRBJ2-3; TRBD1 aligns across 10 bases. There are 15 residues in the CDR3. J lost 5 bases, V lost 4 bases, and 6 bases had no gene match. Germline V gene sequence: CDR1 MNHEY, CDR2 SMNVEV (reference sequence). The CDR3 nucleotides read TGTGCCAGCAGTTCCTGGGGGACAGGGGTAGATACGCAGTATTTT. Translating it yields CASSSWGTGVDTQYF.

The J gene is TRBJ1-3, the V gene TRBV5-1, with 8 positions matching TRBD1. Per germline, CDR1 SGHRS and CDR2 YFSETQ. V was pared by 0 bases and J by 4 bases, with 0 bases of the junction left unmatched. The CDR3 extends over 14 amino acids. CDR3 in amino acids: CASSLGDRGNTIYF. CDR3 nucleotides: TGCGCCAGCAGCTTGGGGGACAGGGGAAACACCATATATTTT.

The V call is TRBV7-2, the J call TRBJ1-2; D gene uncertain. The V end was cut by 2 bases, the J end by 2 bases, with 15 bases between. CDR3 length equals 16 residues. Germline lookup yields CDR1 SGHTA and CDR2 FQGNSA. The CDR3 sequence: CASSLLGVPSNYGYTF. The CDR3 DNA reads TGTGCCAGCAGCTTACTGGGAGTCCCTTCAAACTATGGCTACACCTTC.

V gene TRBV7-3 combines with J gene TRBJ2-1; D is perhaps TRBD1 (6 bases). The CDR3 is 17 amino acids. Germline values: CDR1 SGHTA, CDR2 FQGTGA. Deletions cut 5 bases from V and 4 bases from J, with 21 bases between. CDR3 protein: CASSRTPRQGSYNEQFF. In DNA form, the CDR3 reads TGTGCCAGCAGCCGGACTCCCCGGCAGGGGTCATACAATGAGCAGTTCTTC.

Note on this clone: At one of its ends the junction is not consistent with the germline gene, which may arise from a read error. The rearrangement links TRBV7-9 to TRBJ1-1, with D perhaps matching TRBD1 (6 bases). The CDR3 is 13 amino acids. Germline V gene sequence: CDR1 SEHNR, CDR2 FQNEAQ (reference sequence). The DNA of the CDR3 is TGTTCCAGCAGCTTTGAAGGGGGCACTGAAGCTTTCTTT. It codes for CSSSFEGGTEAFF.

This chain uses TRBV4-3 with TRBJ2-2, with a weak D call TRBD2 (5 bases). Trimming left V 0 bases short and J 7 bases short, with 12 bases between. CDR1 is LGHNA and CDR2 is YSLEER in the germline V gene. This CDR3 has 15 amino acids. The CDR3 spells CASSQDRDLGGELFF. CDR3 sequence (DNA): TGCGCCAGCAGCCAAGATCGGGATCTGGGCGGGGAGCTGTTTTTT.

V is TRBV25-1 and J is TRBJ2-1, with TRBD1 matching 8 bases. The CDR3 spans 13 residues. V gave up 4 bases and J gave up 7 bases; unmatched junction bases: 3. Looked up from germline, CDR1 is MGHDK and CDR2 is SYGVNS. CDR3 sequence (DNA): TGTGCCAGCAGTGTACGACAGGGGAATGAGCAGTTCTTC. This translates into CASSVRQGNEQFF.

The J gene is TRBJ2-3, the V gene TRBV5-1; 7 bases fit TRBD2. Germline values: CDR1 SGHRS, CDR2 YFSETQ. Trimming removed 2 bases from V and 1 base from J; junction bases left unmatched: 4. The CDR3 consists of 15 residues. CDR3 protein: CASSLRGVGTDTQYF. CDR3 sequence (DNA): TGCGCCAGCAGCTTACGGGGGGTCGGCACAGATACGCAGTATTTT.

The sample holds one count of this clone. The chain combines TRBV7-3 with TRBJ2-1; tentative D call: TRBD1 (6 bases). CDR1 is SGHTA and CDR2 is FQGTGA in the germline V gene. Deletions cut 3 bases from V and 6 bases from J, with 12 bases between. This CDR3 contains 14 residues. In nucleotides, the CDR3 is TGTGCCAGCAGCTTCTTTCCAGGGGTCAATGAGCAGTTCTTC. Translated: CASSFFPGVNEQFF. The full variable domain, in which reference TRBV7-3 and TRBJ2-1 provide the parts outside the CDR3, is GAGVSQTPSNKVTEKGKYVELRCDPISGHTALYWYRQSLGQGPEFLIYFQGTGAADDSGLPNDRFFAVRPEGSVSTLKIQRTERGDSAVYLCASSFFPGVNEQFFGPGTRLTVL.

This clone occurred a few times. The chain recombines TRBV5-6 with TRBJ2-7, with 10 nucleotides matching TRBD1. V lost 3 bases to trimming and J lost 1 base; unmatched junction nucleotides: 7. CDR1 and CDR2 from the germline V gene are SGHDT and YYEEEE. This CDR3 spans 16 amino acids. The CDR3 region has the DNA TGTGCCAGCAGCTCTTTGGTGGGACAGGGGTCCTACGAGCAGTACTTC. It yields the protein CASSSLVGQGSYEQYF. The full variable domain, with the rest looked up from reference TRBV5-6 and TRBJ2-7, is DAGVTQSPTHLIKTRGQQVTLRCSPKSGHDTVSWYQQALGQGPQFIFQYYEEEERQRGNFPDRFSGHQFPNYSSELNVNALLLGDSALYLCASSSLVGQGSYEQYFGPGTRLTVT.

The gene calls are TRBV30 and TRBJ1-1, with D perhaps matching TRBD1 (5 bases). Germline-derived CDR1 and CDR2 are GTSNPN and SVGIG (reference sequence). The CDR3 sequence is 13 residues long. Trimming removed 2 bases from V and 1 base from J, with 8 bases in between. CDR3 nucleotides: TGTGCCTGGAGTATTAGGGGGAACACTGAAGCTTTCTTT. It yields the protein CAWSIRGNTEAFF.

The chain recombines TRBV5-1 with TRBJ1-1; D is possibly TRBD1 (6 bases). V gave up 4 bases and J gave up 5 bases, with 27 bases separating them. CDR3 size: 18 residues. The germline gives CDR1 SGHRS, CDR2 YFSETQ. The CDR3, as DNA: TGCGCCAGCAGCCCCCCTGACAGAATCCTCCGAAGGGGGACTGAAGCTTTCTTT. This gives the protein CASSPPDRILRRGTEAFF. The full variable domain, with the rest looked up from reference TRBV5-1 and TRBJ1-1, is KAGVTQTPRYLIKTRGQQVTLSCSPISGHRSVSWYQQTPGQGLQFLFEYFSETQRNKGNFPGRFSGRQFSNSRSEMNVSTLELGDSALYLCASSPPDRILRRGTEAFFGQGTRLTVV.

The CDR3 is CASSAIQGNQPQHF. In nucleotides, the CDR3 is TGTGCCAGCAGCGCCATCCAGGGCAATCAGCCCCAGCATTTT. The chain carries TRBV6-1 and TRBJ1-5, with unresolved D. CDR1 is MNHNS and CDR2 is SASEGT in the germline V gene. The CDR3 covers 14 residues. V was cut by 6 bases and J by 2 bases, with 11 bases left in between.

Note on this clone: At one end the junction does not follow the germline gene, possibly because of a read error. The sample has other DNA sequences that encode this CDR3 too. The chain joins TRBV30 to TRBJ1-6; D remains ambiguous. There are 14 residues in the CDR3. Germline lookup yields CDR1 GTSNPN and CDR2 SVGIG (reference sequence). This chain's CDR3 is CAWDRLNYNSPLHF. DNA for the CDR3: TGTGCCTGGGACCGACTCAACTATAATTCCCCCCTCCACTTT.

This chain connects TRBV7-3 to TRBJ1-1; D is uncertain. CDR3 length: 14 amino acids. Deletions cut 6 bases from V and 3 bases from J, with 14 bases between. The germline CDR1 and CDR2 sequences are SGHTA and FQGTGA. The CDR3 sequence: CASRAGGRDTEAFF. The CDR3 nucleotides are TGTGCCAGCAGAGCAGGAGGGAGGGACACTGAAGCTTTCTTT.

The V and J genes are TRBV7-3 and TRBJ1-1; maybe TRBD1 (5 bases). Trimming cost V 8 bases and J 2 bases, with 15 bases left between them. The CDR3 extends over 14 amino acids. Germline assignment: CDR1 SGHTA and CDR2 FQGTGA. The CDR3 DNA reads as TGTGCCAGCCGATCCATGGGGGGTAACACTGAAGCTTTCTTT. This translates into CASRSMGGNTEAFF.

This clone was seen only a few times. J is TRBJ2-7 and V is TRBV9, with 9 bases identical to TRBD1. Trimming took 3 bases from V and 6 from J; bases not matched to a gene: 10. The CDR3 sequence is 15 residues long. Germline lookup yields CDR1 SGDLS and CDR2 YYNGEE. This CDR3 reads CASSERDRVTGEQYF. Written as DNA, the CDR3 is TGTGCCAGCAGCGAGAGGGACAGGGTAACAGGCGAGCAGTACTTC.

J is TRBJ2-7 and V is TRBV28; TRBD2 might be the D (7 bases). Germline CDR1 MDHEN, CDR2 SYDVKM. This CDR3 is 13 amino acids long. Trimming shortened V by 9 bases and J by 5 bases, and 17 bases separated the two germline ends. CDR3 DNA: TGTGCCAGTGTAGGGCAGGGGAGGGACGAGCAGTACTTC. Translation: CASVGQGRDEQYF.

This clone was detected a few times. The chain links TRBV6-4 to TRBJ1-4, with D possibly being TRBD1 (5 bases). This CDR3 has 16 residues. CDR1 is MRHNA, CDR2 SNTAGT, per germline. V was shortened by 8 bases and J by 3 bases, with 19 bases between the two germline ends. The CDR3 protein is CASSAGEAGPNEKLFF. The CDR3 DNA reads TGTGCCAGCTCTGCGGGAGAAGCGGGGCCTAATGAAAAACTGTTTTTT.

The CDR3 DNA reads TGTGCCAGCAGCGTATTAGCGGGAGAATTAAATGAGCAGTTCTTC. Amino acid sequence: CASSVLAGELNEQFF. V and J are TRBV9 and TRBJ2-1; 9 bases map to TRBD2. The CDR3 runs 15 residues. J was trimmed by 7 bases and V by 1 base; bases with no gene match: 6. Germline V gene data show CDR1 as SGDLS and CDR2 as YYNGEE.